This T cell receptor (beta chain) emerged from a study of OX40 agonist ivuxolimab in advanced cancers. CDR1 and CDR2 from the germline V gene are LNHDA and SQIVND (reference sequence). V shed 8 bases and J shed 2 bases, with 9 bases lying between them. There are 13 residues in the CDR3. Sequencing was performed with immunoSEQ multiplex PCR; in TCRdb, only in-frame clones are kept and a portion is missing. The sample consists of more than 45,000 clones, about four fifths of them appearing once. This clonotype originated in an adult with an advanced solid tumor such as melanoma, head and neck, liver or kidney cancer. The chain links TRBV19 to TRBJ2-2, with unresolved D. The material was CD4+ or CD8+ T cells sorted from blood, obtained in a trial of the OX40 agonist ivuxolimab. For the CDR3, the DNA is TGTGCCAGTTCTGATACAAACACCGGGGAGCTGTTTTTT. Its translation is CASSDTNTGELFF.